This note documents a single TCR beta chain sequence. Its specificity is not known. The data are from a study of memory CD4+ T cells and cytomegalovirus serostatus. In the study overall: This sample comes from healthy Belgian adults, under 10 CMV seropositive, about 25 seronegative. Overall study findings and caveats: CD4+ memory repertoires contained 67 of 164 reported CMV TCRbeta sequences.

Single viable CD3+CD4+CD8-CD45RO+ cells were sorted as the memory CD4+ T cells. Profiled with immunoSEQ multiplex PCR; TCRdb holds only in-frame clones, not every one. The profile covers 40,000 to 50,000 clones, with about 70% appearing a single time and more than 1% taken by the ten largest. The receptor comes from an adult in good health and CMV-seropositive. The sample was memory CD4+ T cells from blood.

In DNA form, the CDR3 reads TGCGCCAGCAGCTTGGCGCAGGGTGATTCACCCCTCCACTTT. Translation: CASSLAQGDSPLHF. This chain links TRBV5-1 with TRBJ1-6, with TRBD1 as a possible D gene (5 bases). The CDR3 has 14 residues. Germline values: CDR1 SGHRS, CDR2 YFSETQ. Trimming cost V 0 bases and J 8 bases, with 9 bases left between them.